The source of this TCR beta chain is a study of T cell clones after liver transplantation. This CDR3 contains 16 residues. The ends were cut back, 4 bases at V and 1 base at J, with 18 bases in the middle. CDR1 is SGHTS, CDR2 YDEGEE, per germline. Clones were sequenced by immunoSEQ multiplex PCR, and TCRdb holds only the in-frame ones, with some missing. The data show about 120,000 clones, about nine tenths seen once. Sequencing used CD4+ T cells from blood, obtained 12 months after liver transplant. V and J are TRBV5-8 and TRBJ2-7, with D perhaps TRBD1 (7 bases). This TCR derives from a human patient who received a liver transplant. Part of the T cells may come from the graft donor. The DNA of the CDR3 is TGTGCCAGCAGCCCGGGAGACGGGACAGCTTCCTACGAGCAGTACTTC. Its translation: CASSPGDGTASYEQYF.